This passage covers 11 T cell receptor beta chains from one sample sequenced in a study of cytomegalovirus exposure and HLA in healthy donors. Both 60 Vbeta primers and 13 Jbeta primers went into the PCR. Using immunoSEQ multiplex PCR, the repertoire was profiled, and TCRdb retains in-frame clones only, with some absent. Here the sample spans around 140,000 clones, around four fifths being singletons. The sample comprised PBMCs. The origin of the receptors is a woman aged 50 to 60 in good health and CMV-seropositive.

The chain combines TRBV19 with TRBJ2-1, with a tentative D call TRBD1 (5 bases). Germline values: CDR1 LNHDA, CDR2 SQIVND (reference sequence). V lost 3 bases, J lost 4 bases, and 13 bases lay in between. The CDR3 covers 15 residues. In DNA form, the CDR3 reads TGTGCCAGTAGTATTTCCAGGGTAGGGTACAATGAGCAGTTCTTC. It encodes CASSISRVGYNEQFF.

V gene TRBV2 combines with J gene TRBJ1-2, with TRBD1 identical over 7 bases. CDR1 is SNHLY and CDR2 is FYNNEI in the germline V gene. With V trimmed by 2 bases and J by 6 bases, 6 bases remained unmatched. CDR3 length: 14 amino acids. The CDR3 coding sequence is TGTGCCAGCAGTGAAAGAGTGAGGGGGCATGGCTACACCTTC. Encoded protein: CASSERVRGHGYTF.

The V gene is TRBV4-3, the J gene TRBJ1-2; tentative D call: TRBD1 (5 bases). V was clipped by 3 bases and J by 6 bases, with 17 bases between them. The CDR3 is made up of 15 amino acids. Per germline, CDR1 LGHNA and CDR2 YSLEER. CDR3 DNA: TGCGCCAGCAGCCACTCTCCGGGGGGAGCGGATGGCTACACCTTC. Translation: CASSHSPGGADGYTF.

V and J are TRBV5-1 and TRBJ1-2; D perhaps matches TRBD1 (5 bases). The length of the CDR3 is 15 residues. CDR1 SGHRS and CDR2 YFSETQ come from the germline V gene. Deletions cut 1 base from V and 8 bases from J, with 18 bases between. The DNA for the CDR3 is TGCGCCAGCAGCTTGATGTCCAGGGTCAGTAGAGGCTACACCTTC. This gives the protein CASSLMSRVSRGYTF.

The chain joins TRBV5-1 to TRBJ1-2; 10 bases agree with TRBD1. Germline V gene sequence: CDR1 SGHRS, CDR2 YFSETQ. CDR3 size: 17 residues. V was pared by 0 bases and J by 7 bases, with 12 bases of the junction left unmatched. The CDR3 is CASSLVGGDRGQRGYTF. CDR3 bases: TGCGCCAGCAGCTTGGTGGGTGGCGACAGGGGGCAACGTGGCTACACCTTC.

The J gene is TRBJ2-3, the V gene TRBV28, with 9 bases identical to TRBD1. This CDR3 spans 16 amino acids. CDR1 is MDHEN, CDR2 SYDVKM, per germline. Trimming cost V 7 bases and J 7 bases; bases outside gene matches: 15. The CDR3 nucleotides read TGTGCCAGCACCACACCCGGACAGGGGTCGGGGAATACGCAGTATTTT. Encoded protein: CASTTPGQGSGNTQYF.

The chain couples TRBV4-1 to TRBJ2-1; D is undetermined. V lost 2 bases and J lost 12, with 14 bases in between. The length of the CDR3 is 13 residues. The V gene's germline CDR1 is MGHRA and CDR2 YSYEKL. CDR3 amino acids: CASSQFESPRQFF. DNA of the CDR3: TGCGCCAGCAGCCAATTCGAATCGCCCAGGCAGTTCTTC.

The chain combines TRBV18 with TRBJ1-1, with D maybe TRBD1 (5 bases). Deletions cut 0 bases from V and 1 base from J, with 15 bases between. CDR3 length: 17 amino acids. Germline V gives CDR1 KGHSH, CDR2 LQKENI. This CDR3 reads CASSPPAGMYENTEAFF. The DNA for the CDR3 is TGTGCCAGCTCACCACCGGCAGGGATGTACGAGAACACTGAAGCTTTCTTT. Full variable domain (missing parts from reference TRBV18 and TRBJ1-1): NAGVMQNPRHLVRRRGQEARLRCSPMKGHSHVYWYRQLPEEGLKFMVYLQKENIIDESGMPKERFSAEFPKEGPSILRIQQVVRGDSAAYFCASSPPAGMYENTEAFFGQGTRLTVV.

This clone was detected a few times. The CDR3 reads CASSEALLARHEQFF. CDR3 DNA: TGTGCCAGCAGTGAAGCCCTGCTAGCGCGACATGAGCAGTTCTTC. This sequence joins TRBV2 and TRBJ2-1; tentatively, D is TRBD2 (6 bases). CDR1 SNHLY and CDR2 FYNNEI come from the germline V gene. The CDR3 has 15 amino acids. V was shortened by 0 bases and J by 8 bases, with 14 bases between the two germline ends.

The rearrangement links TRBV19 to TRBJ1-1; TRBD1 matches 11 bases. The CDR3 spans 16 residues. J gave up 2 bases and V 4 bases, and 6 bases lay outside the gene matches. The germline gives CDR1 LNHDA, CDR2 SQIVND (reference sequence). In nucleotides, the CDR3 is TGTGCCAGTAGTAAGAGGACAGGGGGCTATAACACTGAAGCTTTCTTT. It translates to CASSKRTGGYNTEAFF.

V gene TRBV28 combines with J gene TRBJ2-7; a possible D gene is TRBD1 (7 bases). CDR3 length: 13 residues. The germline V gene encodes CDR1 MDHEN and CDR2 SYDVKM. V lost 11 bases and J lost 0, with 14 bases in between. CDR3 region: CALRDSHSYEQYF. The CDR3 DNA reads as TGTGCCTTGCGGGACAGTCACTCCTACGAGCAGTACTTC.